These 22 T cell receptor beta chains came from one sample sequenced in a study of blood T cell repertoires in COVID-19. Produced via immunoSEQ multiplex PCR; TCRdb's table is partial and in-frame only. The table shows around 230,000 clones, with around 80% occurring only once. The sequencing sample was made of PBMCs or T cells enriched from blood (not recorded which). All receptors derive from a man aged 35 to 55 who had recovered from COVID-19.

The chain couples TRBV27 to TRBJ1-3; D gene ambiguous. Germline V gene sequence: CDR1 MNHEY, CDR2 SMNVEV (reference sequence). V lost 0 bases and J 4 bases, leaving 7 bases between the germline ends. CDR3 size: 14 residues. Here the CDR3 DNA reads TGTGCCAGCAGTTTATCGACCGGGGGAAACACCATATATTTT. This gives the protein CASSLSTGGNTIYF.

J is TRBJ1-6 and V is TRBV27; 7 bases fit TRBD1. V was pared by 0 bases and J by 15 bases, with 29 bases of the junction left unmatched. This CDR3 spans 21 amino acids. Germline V CDR1 and CDR2: MNHEY, SMNVEV (reference sequence). The CDR3 reads CASSLSQGPRDSIDPSPFLHF. The CDR3 nucleotides read TGTGCCAGCAGTTTATCCCAAGGCCCCCGGGACAGCATAGACCCCTCTCCCTTCCTCCACTTT.

This clone has only one observation. The chain has TRBV7-3 and TRBJ2-1; D perhaps matches TRBD2 (5 bases). Trimming removed 1 base from V and 8 bases from J, with 15 bases in between. Germline V gene sequence: CDR1 SGHTA, CDR2 FQGTGA. CDR3 size: 15 residues. The CDR3 coding sequence is TGTGCCAGCAGCTTAAGGGGAGCCCTACACCATGAGCAGTTCTTC. This encodes CASSLRGALHHEQFF. The entire variable domain, with the rest obtained from reference TRBV7-3 and TRBJ2-1, is as follows: GAGVSQTPSNKVTEKGKYVELRCDPISGHTALYWYRQSLGQGPEFLIYFQGTGAADDSGLPNDRFFAVRPEGSVSTLKIQRTERGDSAVYLCASSLRGALHHEQFFGPGTRLTVL.

The chain joins TRBV7-9 to TRBJ2-1, with 9 bases lining up with TRBD1. Germline CDR1 SEHNR, CDR2 FQNEAQ (reference sequence). The CDR3 spans 14 residues. With V trimmed by 6 bases and J by 8 bases, 8 bases remained unmatched. This CDR3 reads CASRRDRASHEQFF. The CDR3 DNA follows: TGTGCCAGCAGAAGGGACAGGGCTTCGCATGAGCAGTTCTTC.

This clone appeared a few times. The chain joins TRBV9 to TRBJ1-4, with 8 bases lining up with TRBD1. Losses at the gene ends were 0 bases for V and 6 bases for J; bases not matched to a gene: 10. CDR1 and CDR2 from the germline V gene are SGDLS and YYNGEE. The CDR3 is 17 residues long. CDR3 DNA sequence: TGTGCCAGCAGCGTAGAGCCAGGGGGCCAAGGGGATGAAAAACTGTTTTTT. It translates to CASSVEPGGQGDEKLFF.

J is TRBJ1-2 and V is TRBV5-1; 7 bases are a match to TRBD1. After removal of 3 bases from V and 1 base from J, the junction contained 6 bases not matched to a gene. The length of the CDR3 is 15 residues. Germline CDR1 is SGHRS and CDR2 is YFSETQ. The CDR3 nucleotides read TGCGCCAGCAGCTCGGGACAGTTAGATAACTATGGCTACACCTTC. It specifies CASSSGQLDNYGYTF.

The chain carries TRBV29-1 and TRBJ2-7, with D possibly TRBD2 on 5 matching bases. The CDR3 extends over 12 amino acids. V was shortened by 6 bases and J by 4 bases, with 13 bases between the two germline ends. CDR1 SQVTM and CDR2 ANQGSEA come from the germline V gene. The CDR3 loop reads CSVAPSRYEQYF. DNA of the CDR3: TGCAGCGTAGCCCCTAGCCGTTACGAGCAGTACTTC.

J is TRBJ2-5 and V is TRBV30, with a possible D match to TRBD2 (7 bases). This CDR3 region has 11 residues. Germline CDR1 and CDR2: GTSNPN and SVGIG (reference sequence). V lost 3 bases to trimming and J lost 9 bases, with 11 bases between them. The CDR3 reads CAWSSGGPQYF. CDR3 bases: TGTGCCTGGAGCTCGGGGGGCCCCCAGTACTTC.

This clone was seen once. The rearrangement uses TRBV7-8 and TRBJ2-5; D is perhaps TRBD2 (5 bases). Germline V gives CDR1 SGHVS, CDR2 FQNEAQ. V was pared by 1 base and J by 7 bases, with 19 bases between. CDR3 length equals 16 residues. The CDR3, as DNA: TGTGCCAGCAGCTTAGAGAGTCAGCGGCCTCTGGGGACCCAGTACTTC. This sequence encodes CASSLESQRPLGTQYF.

The chain uses TRBV12-3 or TRBV12-4 and TRBJ2-7; 9 nucleotides agree with TRBD1. The CDR3 runs 12 residues. V trimming: 8 bases; J trimming: 2 bases; junction bases outside the gene matches: 1. CDR3 residues: CASGTGTYEQYF. The DNA for the CDR3 is TGTGCCAGCGGGACAGGGACCTACGAGCAGTACTTC.

This sequence joins TRBV30 and TRBJ2-5, with 7 bases fitting TRBD1. Trimming removed 5 bases from V and 3 bases from J; junction bases left unmatched: 6. This CDR3 has 13 residues. Germline V gene lookup returns CDR1 GTSNPN and CDR2 SVGIG (reference sequence). The chain's CDR3 is CAWETGTEETQYF. The CDR3 DNA reads TGTGCCTGGGAGACCGGGACAGAAGAGACCCAGTACTTC. Full variable domain (outside the CDR3, taken from reference TRBV30 and TRBJ2-5): SQTIHQWPATLVQPVGSPLSLECTVEGTSNPNLYWYRQAAGRGLQLLFYSVGIGQISSEVPQNLSASRPQDRQFILSSKKLLLSDSGFYLCAWETGTEETQYFGPGTRLLVL.

This chain connects TRBV29-1 to TRBJ2-1, with a possible D match to TRBD2 (6 bases). The CDR3 is 16 amino acids. The V gene's germline CDR1 is SQVTM and CDR2 ANQGSEA. V lost 0 bases and J 3 bases, leaving 15 bases between the germline ends. The CDR3 protein is CSVEDQSSAGYNEQFF. The CDR3 bases are TGCAGCGTTGAAGATCAATCTAGCGCGGGCTACAATGAGCAGTTCTTC.

The gene calls are TRBV2 and TRBJ2-2; perhaps TRBD1 as D (6 bases). From germline, CDR1 is SNHLY and CDR2 FYNNEI. The CDR3 is 15 amino acids. V dropped 4 bases and J dropped 7 bases, with 16 bases sitting between them. The CDR3 sequence: CASSGDRPGGGELFF. Written as DNA, the CDR3 is TGTGCCAGCAGTGGAGACAGGCCAGGTGGCGGGGAGCTGTTTTTT.

The chain combines TRBV5-1 with TRBJ1-4; D gene uncertain. This CDR3 comprises 15 residues. Between the trimmed V and J ends, which lost 4 bases and 0 bases, there was a span of 10 bases. Germline V CDR1 and CDR2: SGHRS, YFSETQ. The CDR3 sequence is CASSPREATNEKLFF. CDR3 sequence (DNA): TGCGCCAGCAGCCCCCGGGAGGCAACTAATGAAAAACTGTTTTTT.

This clone was counted a single time. The V and J genes are TRBV9 and TRBJ1-6, with D perhaps matching TRBD1 (5 bases). Germline V lookup: CDR1 SGDLS, CDR2 YYNGEE. V was pared by 0 bases and J by 4 bases, with 11 bases between. CDR3 length: 16 residues. CDR3 DNA sequence: TGTGCCAGCAGCGTAGCAGGGCTAATATATAATTCACCCCTCCACTTT. Translated: CASSVAGLIYNSPLHF.

This clone was detected only once. The rearrangement joins TRBV4-1 to TRBJ2-1; 9 nucleotides line up with TRBD1. Losses at the gene ends were 3 bases for V and 7 bases for J; bases not matched to a gene: 13. The germline CDR1 and CDR2 sequences are MGHRA and YSYEKL. This CDR3 is 17 amino acids long. The CDR3 reads CASSQQTTGGASNEQFF. In DNA, the CDR3 is TGCGCCAGCAGCCAGCAAACAACAGGGGGCGCAAGTAATGAGCAGTTCTTC.

J is TRBJ1-1 and V is TRBV27; possible D gene TRBD1, 6 bases. The CDR3 sequence is 14 residues long. V was trimmed by 2 bases and J by 2 bases, leaving 9 bases between them. Germline V gene sequence: CDR1 MNHEY, CDR2 SMNVEV (reference sequence). The CDR3 sequence: CASSLTGRNTEAFF. CDR3 DNA sequence: TGTGCCAGCAGTTTAACAGGGCGTAACACTGAAGCTTTCTTT.

J is TRBJ2-7 and V is TRBV27, with a weak D call TRBD2 (5 bases). The CDR3 totals 16 residues. The V end lost 0 bases, the J end lost 2 bases, and 14 bases lay between the germline ends. Germline V CDR1 and CDR2: MNHEY, SMNVEV (reference sequence). CDR3 DNA sequence: TGTGCCAGCAGTTTATCAATCCGTCGGGATGCCTACGAGCAGTACTTC. It translates to CASSLSIRRDAYEQYF.

This clone has a count of ten or more. The V gene is TRBV10-3, the J gene TRBJ1-4; TRBD1 matches at 8 bases. V gave up 3 bases and J gave up 7 bases; unmatched junction bases: 7. The CDR3 is 15 residues long. Germline V gene sequence: CDR1 ENHRY, CDR2 SYGVKD. DNA of the CDR3: TGTGCCATCAGTGACCGTGGACAGGGAAGTGAAAAACTGTTTTTT. Its translation is CAISDRGQGSEKLFF.

The J gene is TRBJ2-7, the V gene TRBV7-9; 8 bases fit TRBD1. Per germline, CDR1 SEHNR and CDR2 FQNEAQ (reference sequence). V trimming: 5 bases; J trimming: 6 bases; junction bases outside the gene matches: 9. The CDR3 extends over 14 amino acids. DNA of the CDR3: TGTGCCAGCAGCGTCAGACAGGGGTCGGTCGAGCAGTACTTC. Its translation is CASSVRQGSVEQYF.

The gene calls are TRBV2 and TRBJ1-4; D perhaps matches TRBD1 (5 bases). Germline V gene lookup returns CDR1 SNHLY and CDR2 FYNNEI. The CDR3 runs 11 residues. V dropped 0 bases and J dropped 12 bases, with 5 bases sitting between them. Here the CDR3 reads CASSEAGELFF. The CDR3 nucleotides read TGTGCCAGCAGTGAAGCAGGGGAACTGTTTTTT.

V usage is TRBV3-1 (or the pseudogene TRBV3-2) and J usage is TRBJ2-7, with 10 bases matching TRBD1. The junction had 6 bases not matched to a gene; V was cut back by 0 bases and J by 13 bases. Germline V lookup: CDR1 LGHDT, CDR2 YNNKEL (reference sequence). CDR3 length equals 13 residues. CDR3 DNA sequence: TGTGCCAGCAGCCAAGAGGATAGACAGGGGGCATACTTC. Its translation: CASSQEDRQGAYF.